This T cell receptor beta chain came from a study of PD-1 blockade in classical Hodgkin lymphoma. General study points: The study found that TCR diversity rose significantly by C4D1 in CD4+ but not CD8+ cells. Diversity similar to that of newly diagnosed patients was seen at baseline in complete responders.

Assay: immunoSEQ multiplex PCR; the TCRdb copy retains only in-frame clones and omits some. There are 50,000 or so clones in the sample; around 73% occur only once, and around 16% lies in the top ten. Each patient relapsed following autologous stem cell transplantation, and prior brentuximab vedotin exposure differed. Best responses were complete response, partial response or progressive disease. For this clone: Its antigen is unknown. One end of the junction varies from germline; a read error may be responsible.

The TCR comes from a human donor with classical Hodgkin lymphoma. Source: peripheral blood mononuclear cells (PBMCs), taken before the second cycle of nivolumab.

This CDR3 reads CASSLAGAGGNEQFF. CDR3 coding DNA: TGTGCTAGCAGCTTAGCGGGAGCGGGAGGGAATGAGCAGTTCTTC. This sequence joins TRBV7-7 and TRBJ2-1; 10 bases match TRBD2. The CDR3 is 15 residues long. CDR1 SSHAT and CDR2 FNYEAQ come from the germline V gene (reference sequence).